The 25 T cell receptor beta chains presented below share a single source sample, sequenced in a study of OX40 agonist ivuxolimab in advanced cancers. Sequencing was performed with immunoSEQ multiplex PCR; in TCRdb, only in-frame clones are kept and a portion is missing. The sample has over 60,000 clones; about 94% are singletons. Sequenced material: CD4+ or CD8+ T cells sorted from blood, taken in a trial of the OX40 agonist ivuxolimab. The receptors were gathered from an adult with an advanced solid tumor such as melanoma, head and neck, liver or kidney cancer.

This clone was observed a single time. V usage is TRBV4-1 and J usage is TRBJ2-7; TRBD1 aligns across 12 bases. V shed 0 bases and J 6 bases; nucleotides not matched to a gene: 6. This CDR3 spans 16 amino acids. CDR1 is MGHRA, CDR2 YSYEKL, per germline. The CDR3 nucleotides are TGCGCCAGCAGCCAAGATTGGGGGACAGGGGGCTCCGAGCAGTACTTC. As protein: CASSQDWGTGGSEQYF.

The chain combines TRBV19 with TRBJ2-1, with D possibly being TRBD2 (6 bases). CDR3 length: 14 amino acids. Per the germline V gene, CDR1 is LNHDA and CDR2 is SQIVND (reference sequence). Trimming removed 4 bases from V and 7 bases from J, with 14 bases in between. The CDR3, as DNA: TGTGCCAGTAGTACGTTAGCGGTCCTAAATGAGCAGTTCTTC. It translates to CASSTLAVLNEQFF.

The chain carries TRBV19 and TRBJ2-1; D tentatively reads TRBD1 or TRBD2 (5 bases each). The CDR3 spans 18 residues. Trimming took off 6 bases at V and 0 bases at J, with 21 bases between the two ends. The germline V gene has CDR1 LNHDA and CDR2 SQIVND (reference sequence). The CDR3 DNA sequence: TGTGCCAGTAGCTTTCGAGAGGGGTTTAAGAGCTCCTACAATGAGCAGTTCTTC. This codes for CASSFREGFKSSYNEQFF.

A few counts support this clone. The CDR3, as DNA: TGTGCCAGCAGCACAGCCACTAGTTTCGCAAATGAGCAGTTCTTC. It specifies CASSTATSFANEQFF. The chain is built from TRBV9 and TRBJ2-1; tentatively, D is TRBD2 (5 bases). The CDR3 sequence is 15 residues long. Deletions cut 4 bases from V and 7 bases from J, with 18 bases between. Germline CDR1 and CDR2: SGDLS and YYNGEE.

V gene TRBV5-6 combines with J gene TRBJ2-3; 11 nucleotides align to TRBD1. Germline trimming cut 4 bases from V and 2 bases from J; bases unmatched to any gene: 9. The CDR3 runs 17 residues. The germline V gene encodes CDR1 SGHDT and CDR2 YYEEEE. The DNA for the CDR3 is TGTGCCAGCAGCACCGCGGGACAGGGGGTTATCACAGATACGCAGTATTTT. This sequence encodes CASSTAGQGVITDTQYF.

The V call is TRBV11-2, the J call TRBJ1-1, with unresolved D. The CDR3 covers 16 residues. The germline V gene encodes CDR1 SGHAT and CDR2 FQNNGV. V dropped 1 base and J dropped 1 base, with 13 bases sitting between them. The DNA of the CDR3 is TGTGCCAGCAGCTTAGGATGGACGGGTCAGAACACTGAAGCTTTCTTT. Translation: CASSLGWTGQNTEAFF.

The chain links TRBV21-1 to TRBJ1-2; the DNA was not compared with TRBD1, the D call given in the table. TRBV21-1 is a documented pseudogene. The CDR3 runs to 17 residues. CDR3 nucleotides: TGTGCCAGCAGCAGGAGCCCGTCCAGGGGGAATAACTATGGCTACACCTTC. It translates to CASSRSPSRGNNYGYTF.

The CDR3 region is CASSYEAGGYEKLFF. The CDR3 DNA sequence: TGTGCCAGCAGTTACGAGGCAGGGGGGTATGAAAAACTGTTTTTT. The V gene is TRBV6-6, the J gene TRBJ1-4, with TRBD1 matching 7 bases. The J segment lost 6 bases and the V segment lost 2 bases, leaving 6 bases of the junction unmatched. CDR1 and CDR2 from the germline V gene are MNHNY and SVGAGI (reference sequence). The CDR3 contains 15 residues.

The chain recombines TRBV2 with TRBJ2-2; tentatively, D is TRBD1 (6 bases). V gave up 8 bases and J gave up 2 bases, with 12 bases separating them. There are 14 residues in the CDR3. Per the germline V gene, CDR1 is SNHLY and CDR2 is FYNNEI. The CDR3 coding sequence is TGTGCCAGCTACAGGGACCTAAACACCGGGGAGCTGTTTTTT. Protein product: CASYRDLNTGELFF.

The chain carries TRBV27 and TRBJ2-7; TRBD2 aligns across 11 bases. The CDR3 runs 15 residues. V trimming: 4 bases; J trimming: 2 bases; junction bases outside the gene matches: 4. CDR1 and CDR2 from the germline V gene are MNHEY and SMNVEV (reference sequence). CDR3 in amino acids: CASSSGTSGTYEQYF. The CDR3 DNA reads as TGTGCCAGCAGTTCCGGGACTAGCGGAACCTACGAGCAGTACTTC.

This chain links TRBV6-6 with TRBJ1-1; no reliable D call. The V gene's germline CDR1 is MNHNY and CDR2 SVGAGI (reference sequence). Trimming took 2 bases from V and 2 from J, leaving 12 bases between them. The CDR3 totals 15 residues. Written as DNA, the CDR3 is TGTGCCAGCAGTTACGCGCGGGAGTTAAACACTGAAGCTTTCTTT. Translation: CASSYARELNTEAFF.

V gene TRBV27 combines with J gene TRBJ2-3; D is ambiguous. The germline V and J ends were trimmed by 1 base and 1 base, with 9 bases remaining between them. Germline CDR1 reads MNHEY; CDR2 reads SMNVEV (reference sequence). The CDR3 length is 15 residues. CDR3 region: CASSLWATRTDTQYF. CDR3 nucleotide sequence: TGTGCCAGCAGTTTATGGGCGACTCGCACAGATACGCAGTATTTT.

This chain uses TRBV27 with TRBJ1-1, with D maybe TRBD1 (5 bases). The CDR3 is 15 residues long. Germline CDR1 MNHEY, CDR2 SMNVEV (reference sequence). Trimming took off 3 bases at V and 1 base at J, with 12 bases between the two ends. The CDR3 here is CASSFSGTANTEAFF. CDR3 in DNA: TGTGCCAGCAGTTTTTCCGGGACGGCGAACACTGAAGCTTTCTTT.

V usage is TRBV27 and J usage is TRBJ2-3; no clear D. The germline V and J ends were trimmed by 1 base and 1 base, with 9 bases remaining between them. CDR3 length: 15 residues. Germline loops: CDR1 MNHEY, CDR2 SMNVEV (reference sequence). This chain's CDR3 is CASSLLGRGTDTQYF. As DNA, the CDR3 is TGTGCCAGCAGTTTATTAGGTAGGGGCACAGATACGCAGTATTTT.

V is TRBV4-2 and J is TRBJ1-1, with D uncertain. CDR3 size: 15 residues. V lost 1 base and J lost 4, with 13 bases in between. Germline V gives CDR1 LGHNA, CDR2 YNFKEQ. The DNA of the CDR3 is TGTGCCAGCAGCCAAGGAGGAGGGTACGGCACTGAAGCTTTCTTT. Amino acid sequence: CASSQGGGYGTEAFF.

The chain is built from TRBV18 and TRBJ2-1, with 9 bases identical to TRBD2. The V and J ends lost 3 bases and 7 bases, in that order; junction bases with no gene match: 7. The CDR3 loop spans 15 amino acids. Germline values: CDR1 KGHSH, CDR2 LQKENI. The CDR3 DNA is TGTGCCAGCTCACCTCCGGGACTAGCAAGGAATGAGCAGTTCTTC. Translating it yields CASSPPGLARNEQFF.

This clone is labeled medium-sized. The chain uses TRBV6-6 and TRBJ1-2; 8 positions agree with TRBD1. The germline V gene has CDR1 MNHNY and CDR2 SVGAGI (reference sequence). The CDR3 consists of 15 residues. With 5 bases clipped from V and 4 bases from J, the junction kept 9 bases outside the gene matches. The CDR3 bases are TGTGCCAGCAGTCCATCGACAGGGGTGGCCTATGGCTACACCTTC. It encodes CASSPSTGVAYGYTF.

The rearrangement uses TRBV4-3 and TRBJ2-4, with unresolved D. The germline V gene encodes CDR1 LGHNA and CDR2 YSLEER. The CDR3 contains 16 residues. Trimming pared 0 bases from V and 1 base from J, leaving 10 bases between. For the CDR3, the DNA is TGCGCCAGCAGCCAAGACGGTATAGGGGCCAAAAACATTCAGTACTTC. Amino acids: CASSQDGIGAKNIQYF.

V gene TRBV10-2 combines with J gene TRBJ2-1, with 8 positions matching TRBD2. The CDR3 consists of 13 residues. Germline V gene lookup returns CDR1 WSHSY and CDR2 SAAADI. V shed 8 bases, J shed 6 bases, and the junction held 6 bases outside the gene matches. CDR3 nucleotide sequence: TGCGCCAGCGGCCCGGGACTAGGCAATGAGCAGTTCTTC. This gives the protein CASGPGLGNEQFF.

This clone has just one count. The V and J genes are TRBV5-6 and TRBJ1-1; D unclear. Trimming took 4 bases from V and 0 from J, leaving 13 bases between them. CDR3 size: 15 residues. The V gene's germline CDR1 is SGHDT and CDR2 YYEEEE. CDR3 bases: TGTGCCAGCAGCCGGGCATATCTAATGAACACTGAAGCTTTCTTT. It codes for CASSRAYLMNTEAFF. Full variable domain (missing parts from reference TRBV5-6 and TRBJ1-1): DAGVTQSPTHLIKTRGQQVTLRCSPKSGHDTVSWYQQALGQGPQFIFQYYEEEERQRGNFPDRFSGHQFPNYSSELNVNALLLGDSALYLCASSRAYLMNTEAFFGQGTRLTVV.

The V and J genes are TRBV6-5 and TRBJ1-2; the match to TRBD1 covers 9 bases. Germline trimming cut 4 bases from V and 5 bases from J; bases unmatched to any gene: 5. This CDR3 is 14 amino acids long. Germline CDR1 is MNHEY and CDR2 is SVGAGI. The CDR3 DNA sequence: TGTGCCAGCAGTTCGACAGGGGGGATATATGGCTACACCTTC. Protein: CASSSTGGIYGYTF.

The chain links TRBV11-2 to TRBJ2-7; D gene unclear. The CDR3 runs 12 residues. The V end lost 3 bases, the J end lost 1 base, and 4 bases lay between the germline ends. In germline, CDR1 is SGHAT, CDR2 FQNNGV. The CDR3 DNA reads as TGTGCCAGCAGCTTGATTTCCTACGAGCAGTACTTC. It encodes CASSLISYEQYF.

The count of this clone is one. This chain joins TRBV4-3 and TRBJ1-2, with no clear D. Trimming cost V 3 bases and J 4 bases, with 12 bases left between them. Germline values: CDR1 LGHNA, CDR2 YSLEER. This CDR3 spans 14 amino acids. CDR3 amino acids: CASSQGGSAYGYTF. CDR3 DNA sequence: TGCGCCAGCAGCCAGGGAGGATCGGCCTATGGCTACACCTTC.

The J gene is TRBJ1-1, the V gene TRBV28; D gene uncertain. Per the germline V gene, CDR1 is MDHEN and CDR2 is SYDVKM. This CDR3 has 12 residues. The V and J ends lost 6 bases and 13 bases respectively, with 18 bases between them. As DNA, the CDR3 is TGTGCCAGCAGCCCGGGCCTGTCGATTGTTTTCTTT. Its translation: CASSPGLSIVFF.

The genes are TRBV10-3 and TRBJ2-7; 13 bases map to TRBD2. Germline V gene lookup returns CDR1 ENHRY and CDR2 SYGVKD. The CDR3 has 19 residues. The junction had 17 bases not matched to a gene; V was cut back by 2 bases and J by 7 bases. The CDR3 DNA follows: TGTGCCATCAGTGAGCCCAAAGTCCGCCGGACTAGCGGGAGAGGGGAGCAGTACTTC. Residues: CAISEPKVRRTSGRGEQYF.